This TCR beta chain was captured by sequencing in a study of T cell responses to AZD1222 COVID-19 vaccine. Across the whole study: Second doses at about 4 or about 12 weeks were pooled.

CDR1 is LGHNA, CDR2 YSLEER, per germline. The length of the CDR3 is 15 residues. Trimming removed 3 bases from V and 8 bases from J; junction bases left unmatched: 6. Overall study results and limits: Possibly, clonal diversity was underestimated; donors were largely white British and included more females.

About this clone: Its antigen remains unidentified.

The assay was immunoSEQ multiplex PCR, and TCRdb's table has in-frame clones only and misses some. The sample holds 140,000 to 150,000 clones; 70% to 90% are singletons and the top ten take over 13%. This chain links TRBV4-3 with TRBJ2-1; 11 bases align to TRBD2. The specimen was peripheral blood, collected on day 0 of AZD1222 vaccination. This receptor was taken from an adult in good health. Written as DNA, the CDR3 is TGCGCCAGCAGCCAGGGGGGACTAGCGGCGGATGAGCAGTTCTTC. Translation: CASSQGGLAADEQFF.